This T cell receptor beta chain came from a study of OX40 agonist ivuxolimab in advanced cancers. The method was immunoSEQ multiplex PCR; TCRdb's version includes in-frame clones alone and lacks a portion of them. The sample gives 87,000 or so clones, around 85% of which show up once; 3% to 4% is in the top ten. No patient had autoimmune disease or received systemic immunosuppression. Germline CDR1 is GTSNPN and CDR2 is SVGIG (reference sequence). Trimming removed 5 bases from V and 5 bases from J, with 9 bases in between. CDR3 length: 11 residues. V gene TRBV30 combines with J gene TRBJ1-1; a weak D match, TRBD1 (6 bases). Sample: CD4+ or CD8+ T cells sorted from blood, taken in a trial of the OX40 agonist ivuxolimab. This TCR was sampled from an adult with an advanced solid tumor such as melanoma, head and neck, liver or kidney cancer. The CDR3 region has the DNA TGTGCCTGGGAGGGGGAAACTGAAGCTTTCTTT. Residues: CAWEGETEAFF.